This T cell receptor beta chain was retrieved from a study of blood T cell repertoires in COVID-19. This clone is a singleton in its sample. Germline values: CDR1 MGHRA, CDR2 YSYEKL. The CDR3 extends over 18 amino acids. J lost 2 bases, V lost 0 bases, and 9 bases had no gene match. Data came from immunoSEQ multiplex PCR; TCRdb stores just in-frame clones and leaves some out. Here the sample spans some 120,000 clones, roughly four fifths being singletons. The V gene is TRBV4-1, the J gene TRBJ2-2; 7 bases are shared with TRBD2. This sequence was found in a man aged 65 to 79 with active or convalescent COVID-19. Sequencing used peripheral blood. The DNA of the CDR3 is TGCGCCAGCAGCCAAGATGGGCCAGGGACTATAAACACCGGGGAGCTGTTTTTT. It is translated as CASSQDGPGTINTGELFF.